This TCR beta chain was identified in a study of response to subunit inactivated influenza vaccine. TCRdb processed the RT-PCR reads anew with MiXCR; each CDR3 protein has one entry. This sample yields roughly 760,000 distinct CDR3 sequences, of which approximately 21% are seen a single time; about 10% belongs to the top ten. The CDR3 has 17 amino acids. V lost 3 bases, J lost 2 bases, and 10 bases stayed unmatched. Germline V gene data show CDR1 as KGHSH and CDR2 as LQKENI. There are a few counts of this clonotype. V and J are TRBV18 and TRBJ2-7; 10 positions match TRBD1. Specimen: PBMCs from blood, collected 5 to 6 days after vaccination. The source of this sequence is a man aged 45-65 years who received an inactivated influenza vaccine. The CDR3 region is CASSPPTGGQGTYEQYF. CDR3 nucleotide sequence: TGTGCCAGCTCACCGCCCACAGGGGGACAGGGGACCTACGAGCAGTACTTC.